A single T cell receptor (beta chain) is shown here with its context. Its antigen is still unknown. The sample comes from a study of T cell responses to AZD1222 COVID-19 vaccine. Using immunoSEQ multiplex PCR, the repertoire was profiled, and TCRdb retains in-frame clones only, with some absent. The sample lists 150,000 or so clones, around nine tenths occurring once. Broader study findings: Vaccine-associated CD4 TCRs ranged over spike, dominating at 160-218 and 743-854.

Source: peripheral blood, taken on day 0 of AZD1222 vaccination. The receptor comes from an adult in good health.

The CDR3 loop is CASSSPYGPRTDTQYF. The CDR3 bases are TGTGCCAGCAGTTCACCTTATGGGCCCCGCACAGATACGCAGTATTTT. The rearrangement uses TRBV28 and TRBJ2-3; unclear D gene. The CDR3 is 16 amino acids. Germline V CDR1 and CDR2: MDHEN, SYDVKM. Trimming took 4 bases from V and 1 from J, leaving 15 bases between them.